This T cell receptor beta chain was captured by sequencing in a study of shared T cell receptors in the human thymus. Produced via immunoSEQ multiplex PCR; TCRdb's table is partial and in-frame only. The sample holds some 720,000 clones, around 87% seen once. V lost 5 bases and J 2 bases, leaving 16 bases between the germline ends. The V gene's germline CDR1 is SGHNT and CDR2 YENEEA. The CDR3 is made up of 15 amino acids. In addition, the sample was reused for a study of human thymus T cells. That work contributes: Resections were taken during corrective heart surgery, and the thymus tissue came from these. As related research reported, thymic repertoires overlapped highly among unrelated individuals.

The specimen sequenced was thymocytes. The sequence was obtained from a boy under two years old with a congenital heart defect. This sequence joins TRBV11-3 and TRBJ2-7; tentatively, D is TRBD1 (6 bases). The CDR3 DNA follows: TGTGCCAGCAGCACCCGGGACACGCCACCCTACGAGCAGTACTTC. It yields the protein CASSTRDTPPYEQYF. Together with reference TRBV11-3 and TRBJ2-7, the CDR3 gives the full variable domain: EAGVVQSPRYKIIEKKQPVAFWCNPISGHNTLYWYLQNLGQGPELLIRYENEEAVDDSQLPKDRFSAERLKGVDSTLKIQPAELGDSAVYLCASSTRDTPPYEQYFGPGTRLTVT.